This T cell receptor beta chain originates from a study of blood T cell repertoires in COVID-19. Sequenced by immunoSEQ multiplex PCR; TCRdb stores in-frame clones only, minus some. The sample carries 260,000 or so clones, around 90% recorded once. From germline, CDR1 is LGHDT and CDR2 YNNKEL (reference sequence). V was shortened by 1 base and J by 6 bases, with 10 bases between the two germline ends. CDR3 size: 14 residues. Sequencing input: peripheral blood. The chain uses TRBV3-1 (or the pseudogene TRBV3-2) and TRBJ1-5; possible D gene TRBD1, 6 bases. The receptor comes from a man between 18 and 35 years old with active or convalescent COVID-19. As DNA, the CDR3 is TGTGCCAGCAGCCAAGGAGGGGGGGTTCAGCCCCAGCATTTT. It translates to CASSQGGGVQPQHF.